Listed below are T cell receptor beta chains from one sample, sequenced in a study of cytomegalovirus exposure and HLA in healthy donors. The method was immunoSEQ multiplex PCR; TCRdb's version includes in-frame clones alone and lacks a portion of them. Of under 150,000 clones in the sample, approximately 82% were seen once. Sequencing was done on a sample of PBMCs. The receptor source for this set is a boy aged 2-15 years in good health and CMV-seronegative. The CDR3 runs from the conserved cysteine through the conserved F or W. D genes are given only for firm matches. The size field is filled for only some rows; it gives once, few, many or a size class.

J gene,V gene,D gene,clone size,CDR3 protein,CDR3 DNA
TRBJ2-4,TRBV4-2,NA,NA,CASSQEGSLVADDIQYF,TGTGCCAGCAGCCAAGAAGGGTCCCTAGTAGCGGACGACATTCAGTACTTC
TRBJ2-7,TRBV7-6,TRBD1,NA,CASSQDRGEQYF,TGTGCCAGCAGCCAAGACAGGGGCGAGCAGTACTTC
TRBJ1-5,TRBV4-3,NA,NA,CASSPRTAAQPQHF,TGCGCCAGCAGCCCCCGGACAGCAGCTCAGCCCCAGCATTTT
TRBJ2-7,TRBV19,TRBD2,NA,CASSILAGGGEQYF,TGTGCCAGTAGTATACTTGCGGGGGGAGGTGAGCAGTACTTC
TRBJ2-2,TRBV7-9,TRBD1,once,CASSSRGPGPENTGELFF,TGTGCCAGCAGCTCGAGGGGGCCGGGACCCGAGAACACCGGGGAGCTGTTTTTT
TRBJ1-2,TRBV5-4,NA,NA,CASSLYTF,TGTGCCAGCAGTCTATACACCTTC
TRBJ2-2,TRBV2,NA,NA,CASSAVSLLGSGELFF,TGTGCCAGCAGTGCGGTTAGCCTCTTAGGTTCCGGGGAGCTGTTTTTT
TRBJ1-1,TRBV6-5,NA,NA,CASSFRENTEAFF,TGTGCCAGCAGTTTCAGGGAGAACACTGAAGCTTTCTTT
TRBJ2-7,TRBV4-1,NA,NA,CASSQDTTGISIYEQYF,TGCGCCAGCAGCCAAGATACAACAGGGATTTCAATCTACGAGCAGTACTTC
TRBJ1-1,TRBV7-8,NA,NA,CASSLEPSGTEAFF,TGTGCCAGCAGCTTAGAACCCTCGGGGACTGAAGCTTTCTTT
TRBJ2-3,TRBV19,TRBD2,NA,CASSSSPGLAGGVGDTQYF,TGTGCCAGTAGTTCCTCCCCGGGACTAGCGGGAGGAGTAGGAGATACGCAGTATTTT
TRBJ1-4,TRBV7-6,NA,NA,CASSLEGTGLDEKLFF,TGTGCCAGCAGCTTAGAGGGTACAGGGCTAGATGAAAAACTGTTTTTT
TRBJ2-3,TRBV7-9,TRBD2,NA,CASSPGLAGGPGYSDTQYF,TGTGCCAGCAGCCCTGGACTAGCGGGAGGGCCGGGGTACTCAGATACGCAGTATTTT
TRBJ2-1,TRBV7-9,TRBD2,NA,CASSQGLAGGNEQFF,TGTGCCAGCAGCCAGGGACTAGCGGGAGGGAATGAGCAGTTCTTC
TRBJ2-7,TRBV7-9,NA,NA,CASSLGGPRGIHEQYF,TGTGCCAGCAGCTTGGGGGGGCCACGGGGAATCCACGAGCAGTACTTC
TRBJ2-1,TRBV7-6,TRBD2,few,CASSPRSSGGGNEQFF,TGTGCCAGCAGCCCACGCAGTAGCGGGGGGGGAAATGAGCAGTTCTTC
TRBJ2-1,TRBV4-3,NA,NA,CASSQDKWANEQFF,TGCGCCAGCAGCCAAGATAAGTGGGCCAATGAGCAGTTCTTC
TRBJ2-1,TRBV6-4,TRBD2,NA,CASSEETSGSYEQFF,TGTGCCAGCAGTGAGGAGACTAGCGGGAGCTATGAGCAGTTCTTC
TRBJ1-1,TRBV9,NA,NA,CASSVVPGDGCEAFF,TGTGCCAGCAGCGTGGTCCCAGGGGATGGTTGTGAAGCTTTCTTT
TRBJ2-3,TRBV6-5,TRBD2,NA,CASSPGGVTDTQYF,TGTGCCAGCAGCCCGGGGGGGGTCACAGATACGCAGTATTTT
TRBJ2-2,TRBV6-4,NA,NA,CASSELPGNTGELFF,TGTGCCAGCAGTGAGCTCCCGGGGAACACCGGGGAGCTGTTTTTT
TRBJ2-1,TRBV4-3,TRBD2,NA,CASSQDLRAGVQINEQFF,TGCGCCAGCAGCCAAGATCTGCGAGCGGGGGTTCAGATAAATGAGCAGTTCTTC
TRBJ1-1,TRBV4-2,NA,NA,CASSQGGYMNTEAFF,TGTGCCAGCAGCCAAGGTGGTTACATGAACACTGAAGCTTTCTTT
TRBJ2-6,TRBV7-9,NA,NA,CASIPRGQPPLSGANVLTF,TGTGCCAGCATTCCCCGTGGGCAGCCCCCCCTCTCTGGGGCCAACGTCCTGACTTTC
TRBJ1-2,TRBV15,TRBD1,NA,CATSRGQGAYGYTF,TGTGCCACCAGCAGAGGGCAGGGGGCCTATGGCTACACCTTC
TRBJ2-1,TRBV7-9,NA,NA,CATIRTIEQFF,TGTGCCACCATAAGAACAATTGAGCAGTTCTTC
TRBJ2-3,TRBV5-4,NA,NA,CASSFFIKQGSSDTQYF,TGTGCCAGCAGCTTTTTTATAAAGCAGGGGAGCTCAGATACGCAGTATTTT
TRBJ1-2,TRBV4-1,TRBD1,once,CASSQVGGTGGYTF,TGCGCCAGCAGCCAAGTGGGGGGGACAGGGGGCTACACCTTC
TRBJ2-1,TRBV7-9,NA,NA,CASSRGQPAYNEQFF,TGTGCCAGCAGCCGCGGACAGCCTGCTTACAATGAGCAGTTCTTC
TRBJ2-7,TRBV9,NA,NA,CASSVEDRGASSYEQYF,TGTGCCAGCAGCGTAGAAGACCGGGGGGCTAGCTCCTACGAGCAGTACTTC
TRBJ2-3,TRBV5-8,TRBD1,NA,CASSSGTGRTDTQYF,TGTGCCAGCAGCTCGGGGACAGGGAGAACAGATACGCAGTATTTT